These 15 T cell receptor beta chains share one sample of origin, sequenced in a study of T cells in localized non-small cell lung cancer. The method was immunoSEQ multiplex PCR; TCRdb's version includes in-frame clones alone and lacks a portion of them. The sample yields some 26,000 clones, around 90% seen once. The specimen comprised peripheral blood, sampled before any cancer treatment. The receptors here all came from a woman aged 18 to 50 with stage I lung adenocarcinoma.

DNA of the CDR3: TGTGCCAGCAGTCCCGGGGACAGGAGCTTCTATGGCTACACCTTC. Translated: CASSPGDRSFYGYTF. The chain recombines TRBV6-5 with TRBJ1-2; 8 nucleotides match TRBD1. The CDR3 consists of 15 residues. The germline V gene encodes CDR1 MNHEY and CDR2 SVGAGI. J gave up 4 bases and V 5 bases, and 9 bases lay outside the gene matches.

In this sample, this clone turned up a few times. This rearrangement joins TRBV7-9 to TRBJ2-1; D uncertain. Germline V gene lookup returns CDR1 SEHNR and CDR2 FQNEAQ (reference sequence). The CDR3 has 13 residues. Trimming removed 5 bases at V and 7 bases at J, with 12 bases between. The CDR3: CASSLRSGNEQFF. The CDR3 DNA sequence: TGTGCCAGCAGCCTCAGGTCTGGGAATGAGCAGTTCTTC.

The gene calls are TRBV5-1 and TRBJ2-1, with D tentatively TRBD2 (5 bases). V dropped 4 bases and J dropped 7 bases, with 15 bases sitting between them. The germline gives CDR1 SGHRS, CDR2 YFSETQ. The CDR3 sequence is 14 residues long. The CDR3 nucleotides read TGCGCCAGCAGCCCTAGCACGGTCGTGAATGAGCAGTTCTTC. Encoded protein: CASSPSTVVNEQFF.

This clone showed up just once. The chain links TRBV28 to TRBJ2-2; unclear D gene. Germline CDR1 and CDR2: MDHEN and SYDVKM. Trimming took 6 bases from V and 1 from J, leaving 6 bases between them. The CDR3 consists of 13 residues. In nucleotides, the CDR3 is TGTGCCAGCAGCTGGGGGAACACCGGGGAGCTGTTTTTT. Residues: CASSWGNTGELFF.

The chain joins TRBV30 to TRBJ2-5; D unresolved. Per germline, CDR1 GTSNPN and CDR2 SVGIG (reference sequence). The CDR3 has 16 residues. V was pared by 2 bases and J by 2 bases, with 18 bases between. The CDR3 reads CAWSHKGPRRQETQYF. In nucleotides, the CDR3 is TGTGCCTGGAGTCATAAAGGCCCACGGAGACAAGAGACCCAGTACTTC.

This sequence joins TRBV19 and TRBJ1-5, with D hard to call. V was pared by 1 base and J by 7 bases, with 5 bases between. This CDR3 has 12 amino acids. Germline-derived CDR1 and CDR2 are LNHDA and SQIVND (reference sequence). The CDR3 region is CASSIGGQPQHF. CDR3 nucleotides: TGTGCCAGTAGTATAGGAGGACAGCCCCAGCATTTT.

The J gene is TRBJ2-1, the V gene TRBV5-5, with TRBD2 identical over 8 bases. This CDR3 spans 15 amino acids. Germline loops: CDR1 SGHKS, CDR2 YYEKEE (reference sequence). V dropped 5 bases and J dropped 0; count of bases not matched to a gene: 4. For the CDR3, the DNA is TGTGCCAGCAGTTCAAGCGGGAGCTCCTACAATGAGCAGTTCTTC. This sequence encodes CASSSSGSSYNEQFF.

Only a few counts were recorded for this clone. The chain carries TRBV5-8 and TRBJ1-3; D is perhaps TRBD1 (6 bases). Deletions cut 7 bases from V and 1 base from J, with 9 bases between. This CDR3 comprises 13 residues. From germline, CDR1 is SGHTS and CDR2 YDEGEE. CDR3 nucleotides: TGTGCCAGCGATAGGGGGTCTGGAAACACCATATATTTT. It specifies CASDRGSGNTIYF. Variable domain in full (rest from reference TRBV5-8 and TRBJ1-3): EAGVTQSPTHLIKTRGQQATLRCSPISGHTSVYWYQQALGLGLQFLLWYDEGEERNRGNFPPRFSGRQFPNYSSELNVNALELEDSALYLCASDRGSGNTIYFGEGSWLTVV.

This clone was seen a single time. At one boundary the junction diverges from the germline segment, which might be a read error. This chain connects TRBV7-8 to TRBJ2-1; possible D gene TRBD2, 6 bases. CDR1 is SGHVS, CDR2 FQNEAQ, per germline. CDR3 size: 14 residues. The chain's CDR3 is CASSLGTGDNEQFF. The DNA of the CDR3 is TGTGCCAGCAGTTTAGGGACTGGAGACAATGAGCAGTTCTTC.

J is TRBJ2-6 and V is TRBV29-1; D ambiguous. CDR1 and CDR2 from the germline V gene are SQVTM and ANQGSEA. Trimming removed 3 bases from V and 2 bases from J, with 8 bases in between. CDR3 length: 14 amino acids. The CDR3 sequence is CSVDESAGANVLTF. CDR3 DNA sequence: TGCAGCGTTGATGAGAGTGCTGGGGCCAACGTCCTGACTTTC.

The chain has TRBV2 and TRBJ2-3; D not resolved. Trimming shortened V by 1 base and J by 10 bases, and 3 bases separated the two germline ends. From germline, CDR1 is SNHLY and CDR2 FYNNEI. There are 10 residues in the CDR3. The DNA of the CDR3 is TGTGCCAGCAGTGAAGTCCCGCAGTATTTT. Encoded protein: CASSEVPQYF.

The chain is built from TRBV11-3 and TRBJ1-1; 7 bases align to TRBD1. This CDR3 has 13 amino acids. V shed 6 bases and J 3 bases; nucleotides not matched to a gene: 4. Germline V CDR1 and CDR2: SGHNT, YENEEA. The CDR3 DNA reads as TGTGCCAGCAGACCCCAGGGGGACACTGAAGCTTTCTTT. Its protein product is CASRPQGDTEAFF. The full variable domain, in which reference TRBV11-3 and TRBJ1-1 provide the parts outside the CDR3, is EAGVVQSPRYKIIEKKQPVAFWCNPISGHNTLYWYLQNLGQGPELLIRYENEEAVDDSQLPKDRFSAERLKGVDSTLKIQPAELGDSAVYLCASRPQGDTEAFFGQGTRLTVV.

The chain uses TRBV5-4 and TRBJ2-1; TRBD2 matches 7 bases. V shed 3 bases, J shed 0 bases, and the junction held 3 bases outside the gene matches. There are 15 residues in the CDR3. CDR1 and CDR2 from the germline V gene are SGHNT and YYREEE (reference sequence). CDR3 nucleotides: TGTGCCAGCAGCTCTAGCGGTAACTCCTACAATGAGCAGTTCTTC. It translates to CASSSSGNSYNEQFF.

The V gene is TRBV25-1, the J gene TRBJ1-1, with 7 nucleotides matching TRBD1. Germline CDR1 is MGHDK and CDR2 is SYGVNS. Trimming at V came to 2 bases and at J to 4 bases, leaving 7 bases not matched to a gene. The CDR3 consists of 15 residues. The CDR3 sequence: CASSELGRDSTEAFF. The CDR3 coding sequence is TGTGCCAGCAGTGAACTCGGCCGGGACAGCACTGAAGCTTTCTTT.

The chain uses TRBV11-2 and TRBJ2-7, with D perhaps matching TRBD1 (6 bases). Germline-derived CDR1 and CDR2 are SGHAT and FQNNGV. V was clipped by 5 bases and J by 3 bases, with 11 bases between them. This CDR3 contains 13 residues. The CDR3: CASSGTRYYEQYF. The CDR3 DNA follows: TGTGCCAGCAGCGGGACACGTTACTACGAGCAGTACTTC.